This TCR beta chain was documented in a study of low-dose radiotherapy and immunotherapy resistance in tumors. Study as a whole: Cohort 1 was given 0.5 Gy per fraction every 2 weeks, for 6.5 Gy total. The drug cyclophosphamide was given into a vein at 200 mg/m2 every two weeks, one day before radiation and immunotherapy.

CDR1 is SQVTM and CDR2 is ANQGSEA in the germline V gene. The CDR3 totals 14 residues. The V gene lost 4 bases and the J gene lost 8 bases, with 17 bases spanning the gap. With TRAV- and TRBV-specific primers, first-strand cDNA was made, covering the alpha and beta chains. Amplification, which lasted 20 PCR cycles, used a constant-region primer and V-primer adapter to amplify TCRs. A single record per CDR3 protein comes from TCRdb applying MiXCR to the reads. The repertoire holds tens of thousands of distinct CDR3 sequences, roughly 17% seen once, with about 1.3% in the top ten. This clonotype was found many times. Regarding time point: after trial treatment. Noted treatment: LDRT plus nivolumab, ipilimumab, low-dose cyclophosphamide and aspirin (RACIN trial). Nivolumab, ipilimumab, aspirin, low-dose cyclophosphamide and low-dose radiotherapy were all administered to the donors. All eligible patients presented with advanced solid tumors that contained no tumor-infiltrating lymphocytes.

This clonotype was sampled from a male donor with prostate cancer. This chain links TRBV29-1 with TRBJ1-4, with unresolved D. This specimen consisted of PBMCs, obtained after low-dose radiotherapy plus immunotherapy. The CDR3 protein is CSVGSSPGREKLFF. The CDR3 DNA sequence: TGCAGCGTTGGATCCTCGCCGGGAAGGGAAAAACTGTTTTTT.